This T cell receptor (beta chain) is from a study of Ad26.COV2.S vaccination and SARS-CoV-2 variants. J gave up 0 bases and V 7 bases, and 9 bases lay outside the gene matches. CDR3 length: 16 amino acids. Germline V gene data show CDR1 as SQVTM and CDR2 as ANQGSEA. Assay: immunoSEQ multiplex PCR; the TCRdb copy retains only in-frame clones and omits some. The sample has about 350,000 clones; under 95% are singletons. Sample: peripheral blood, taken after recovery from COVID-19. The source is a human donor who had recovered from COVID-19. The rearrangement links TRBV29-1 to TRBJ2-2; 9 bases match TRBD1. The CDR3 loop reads CSAHLWDRANTGELFF. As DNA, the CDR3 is TGCAGCGCCCACCTATGGGACAGGGCGAACACCGGGGAGCTGTTTTTT.